The 22 T cell receptor beta chains presented below share a single source sample, sequenced in a study of response to subunit inactivated influenza vaccine. TCRdb called the RT-PCR reads again in MiXCR, with one record for every CDR3 protein. In the table there are 450,000 to 600,000 distinct CDR3 sequences, approximately 17% of which are singletons. Sequenced here: CD4+ T cells sorted from PBMCs, sampled about 24 months after vaccination. Every receptor here comes from a man aged 50 to 75 who received an inactivated influenza vaccine.

This rearrangement joins TRBV10-3 to TRBJ1-6, with TRBD1 as a possible D gene (5 bases). V dropped 5 bases and J dropped 7 bases, with 12 bases sitting between them. The germline CDR1 and CDR2 sequences are ENHRY and SYGVKD. There are 14 residues in the CDR3. In DNA form, the CDR3 reads TGTGCCATCAGTTCCAGGGAAAGCAATTCACCCCTCCACTTT. Translation gives CAISSRESNSPLHF.

A few counts support this clonotype. J is TRBJ1-5 and V is TRBV6-1; TRBD1 aligns across 7 bases. CDR3 length equals 16 residues. The J segment lost 2 bases and the V segment lost 2 bases, leaving 6 bases of the junction unmatched. Germline lookup yields CDR1 MNHNS and CDR2 SASEGT. CDR3 coding DNA: TGTGCCAGCAGTGAACCGACAGGGATGGGCAATCAGCCCCAGCATTTT. The encoded protein is CASSEPTGMGNQPQHF.

This chain links TRBV7-6 with TRBJ2-5, with 8 nucleotides matching TRBD2. Germline V gives CDR1 SGHVS, CDR2 FNYEAQ. The CDR3 runs to 14 residues. The junction had 3 bases not matched to a gene; V was cut back by 1 base and J by 5 bases. The CDR3 reads CASSLGREGETQYF. The CDR3 bases are TGTGCCAGCAGCTTAGGCCGGGAGGGGGAGACCCAGTACTTC. Looking up the rest from reference TRBV7-6 and TRBJ2-5 gives the full variable domain: GAGVSQSPRYKVTKRGQDVALRCDPISGHVSLYWYRQALGQGPEFLTYFNYEAQQDKSGLPNDRFSAERPEGSISTLTIQRTEQRDSAMYRCASSLGREGETQYFGPGTRLLVL.

The gene calls are TRBV20-1 and TRBJ1-4; D might be TRBD1 (6 bases). In germline, CDR1 is DFQATT, CDR2 SNEGSKA (reference sequence). V was trimmed by 5 bases and J by 6 bases, leaving 16 bases between them. The CDR3 has 14 residues. CDR3 residues: CSAQTGFNDEKLFF. In DNA, the CDR3 is TGCAGTGCTCAAACAGGGTTTAATGATGAAAAACTGTTTTTT.

This clonotype was seen a few times. The DNA of the CDR3 is TGTGCCAGCAGCTTGTGGCAGAGAGGCGCTGAAGCTTTCTTT. This codes for CASSLWQRGAEAFF. V gene TRBV5-5 combines with J gene TRBJ1-1, with D unclear. The CDR3 loop spans 14 amino acids. Trimming removed 1 base from V and 6 bases from J, with 13 bases in between. The germline V gene has CDR1 SGHKS and CDR2 YYEKEE (reference sequence).

This clonotype was counted a few times. V usage is TRBV12-3 or TRBV12-4 and J usage is TRBJ1-3, with 9 nucleotides matching TRBD1. This CDR3 has 16 amino acids. Trimming cost V 6 bases and J 0 bases; bases outside gene matches: 6. CDR3 sequence: CASRTQGASSGNTIYF. The CDR3 nucleotides are TGTGCCAGCAGAACACAGGGGGCAAGCTCTGGAAACACCATATATTTT.

The V call is TRBV2, the J call TRBJ2-6; D is uncertain. This CDR3 has 16 amino acids. Per the germline V gene, CDR1 is SNHLY and CDR2 is FYNNEI. V lost 6 bases and J lost 0, with 12 bases in between. The DNA for the CDR3 is TGTGCCAGCAGGACGGGCCGCCTCTCTGGGGCCAACGTCCTGACTTTC. Translation: CASRTGRLSGANVLTF.

This clonotype was seen only a few times. This chain joins TRBV11-2 and TRBJ1-6; 8 positions agree with TRBD1. Germline V gene data show CDR1 as SGHAT and CDR2 as FQNNGV. The J segment lost 3 bases and the V segment lost 1 base, leaving 8 bases of the junction unmatched. This CDR3 spans 18 amino acids. The CDR3 DNA follows: TGTGCCAGCAGCTTAGTGGGGACAGGCACATTCTATAATTCACCCCTCCACTTT. It yields the protein CASSLVGTGTFYNSPLHF.

There are a few counts of this clonotype. CDR3 protein: CASSFWDKQETQYF. CDR3 DNA: TGTGCCAGCAGCTTTTGGGACAAACAAGAGACCCAGTACTTC. V gene TRBV5-6 combines with J gene TRBJ2-5, with D tentatively TRBD1 (6 bases). This CDR3 has 14 amino acids. V was pared by 2 bases and J by 2 bases, with 10 bases between. Germline loops: CDR1 SGHDT, CDR2 YYEEEE.

The rearrangement uses TRBV7-8 and TRBJ1-1; 9 bases align to TRBD1. After removal of 5 bases from V and 0 bases from J, the junction contained 7 bases not matched to a gene. CDR3 length equals 16 residues. Germline V gene lookup returns CDR1 SGHVS and CDR2 FQNEAQ. The CDR3 DNA is TGTGCCAGCAGCCCGGGACAGGGTAATTTGAACACTGAAGCTTTCTTT. The encoded protein is CASSPGQGNLNTEAFF. The variable domain in full, completed from reference TRBV7-8 and TRBJ1-1, reads GAGVSQSPRYKVAKRGQDVALRCDPISGHVSLFWYQQALGQGPEFLTYFQNEAQLDKSGLPSDRFFAERPEGSVSTLKIQRTQQEDSAVYLCASSPGQGNLNTEAFFGQGTRLTVV.

The V call is TRBV10-3, the J call TRBJ2-1; 13 bases agree with TRBD2. From germline, CDR1 is ENHRY and CDR2 SYGVKD. The ends lost 5 bases at V and 5 bases at J; junction bases unmatched: 12. The CDR3 loop spans 18 amino acids. CDR3 coding DNA: TGTGCCATCAGTCCCTCACAACTAGCGGGGGGGATAAACAATGAGCAGTTCTTC. As protein: CAISPSQLAGGINNEQFF.

A single count supports this clonotype. CDR3 nucleotide sequence: TGTGCCAGCAGTTCGGGTGCCCCCTACGAGCAGTACTTC. Its protein is CASSSGAPYEQYF. The chain uses TRBV6-6 and TRBJ2-7, with no clear D. The CDR3 has 13 residues. The germline V and J ends were trimmed by 4 bases and 2 bases, with 9 bases remaining between them. The germline CDR1 and CDR2 sequences are MNHNY and SVGAGI (reference sequence).

This clonotype has a handful of counts. The rearrangement links TRBV12-3 or TRBV12-4 to TRBJ1-1, with D unresolved. Trimming stripped 2 bases from V and 7 bases from J, with 8 bases between. This CDR3 spans 12 amino acids. The CDR3 reads CASSLRPVEAFF. The CDR3 DNA is TGTGCCAGCAGTTTAAGGCCAGTTGAAGCTTTCTTT.

This clonotype was counted only a few times. This chain joins TRBV2 and TRBJ2-4; 12 bases line up with TRBD1. The CDR3 loop spans 17 amino acids. J lost 8 bases, V lost 1 base, and 9 bases had no gene match. Germline lookup yields CDR1 SNHLY and CDR2 FYNNEI. The CDR3: CASSEEGGTGGPHIQYF. For the CDR3, the DNA is TGTGCCAGCAGTGAAGAGGGTGGGACAGGGGGCCCGCACATTCAGTACTTC.

This chain connects TRBV4-1 to TRBJ2-1; D is uncertain. CDR3 size: 12 residues. The V end was cut by 2 bases, the J end by 8 bases, with 7 bases between. CDR1 and CDR2 from the germline V gene are MGHRA and YSYEKL. CDR3 nucleotide sequence: TGCGCCAGCAGCCAATCGGTCGATGAGCAGTTCTTC. Encoded protein: CASSQSVDEQFF.

This clonotype was counted between two and nine times. The rearrangement uses TRBV9 and TRBJ2-1; 9 positions agree with TRBD1. CDR1 and CDR2 (germline): SGDLS, YYNGEE. The CDR3 consists of 15 residues. The trim removed 4 bases at V and 5 bases at J, leaving 7 bases unmatched. CDR3 DNA: TGTGCCAGCAGCAGGTCGGGACAGGGTAACAATGAGCAGTTCTTC. Its protein product is CASSRSGQGNNEQFF.

The chain combines TRBV5-1 with TRBJ2-7; 7 nucleotides agree with TRBD1. The CDR3 contains 17 residues. In germline, CDR1 is SGHRS, CDR2 YFSETQ. The junction had 11 bases not matched to a gene; V was cut back by 2 bases and J by 0 bases. The CDR3 nucleotides read TGCGCCAGCAGCTTTGACTTGGGACAGACGAGCTCCTACGAGCAGTACTTC. Protein product: CASSFDLGQTSSYEQYF.

In this sample, this clonotype turned up a few times. V usage is TRBV5-6 and J usage is TRBJ1-2, with 9 bases lining up with TRBD1. Germline V gives CDR1 SGHDT, CDR2 YYEEEE. This CDR3 spans 15 amino acids. The ends lost 1 base at V and 3 bases at J; junction bases unmatched: 4. CDR3 in amino acids: CASSLRTGAYYGYTF. The CDR3 DNA follows: TGTGCCAGCAGCTTGAGGACAGGGGCCTACTATGGCTACACCTTC.

Ten or more counts support this clonotype. This chain links TRBV7-2 with TRBJ2-1; 9 bases agree with TRBD2. Germline values: CDR1 SGHTA, CDR2 FQGNSA. The CDR3 loop spans 16 amino acids. Trimming removed 0 bases from V and 9 bases from J; junction bases left unmatched: 9. CDR3 bases: TGTGCCAGCAGCTTAGCGGGTGGGCTAGCGGGGCGTGAGCAGTTCTTC. Protein product: CASSLAGGLAGREQFF.

The chain combines TRBV20-1 with TRBJ2-1; a possible D gene is TRBD2 (7 bases). V lost 0 bases and J lost 5, with 23 bases in between. There are 18 residues in the CDR3. The germline V gene encodes CDR1 DFQATT and CDR2 SNEGSKA (reference sequence). In nucleotides, the CDR3 is TGCAGTGCTAGAGATTGGGCAGGCGGTGGGGGGGCCCACAATGAGCAGTTCTTC. Translation gives CSARDWAGGGGAHNEQFF.

The V and J genes are TRBV7-9 and TRBJ2-3; perhaps TRBD2 as D (7 bases). CDR1 is SEHNR, CDR2 FQNEAQ, per germline (reference sequence). There are 11 residues in the CDR3. The CDR3 coding sequence is TGTGCAGTGGGGGGGCCGGATACGCAGTATTTT. Protein sequence: CAVGGPDTQYF.

A note on this clonotype: Compared with germline, one end of the junction differs, possibly owing to a read error. The V and J genes are TRBV6-2 or TRBV6-3 and TRBJ2-7, with 7 bases fitting TRBD1. Germline V lookup: CDR1 MNHEY, CDR2 SVGEGT. The CDR3 totals 13 residues. The CDR3 reads CASCYGQAGEQYF. The CDR3 DNA reads as TGTGCCAGCTGTTACGGACAGGCCGGCGAGCAGTACTTC.